This entry concerns a single TCR beta chain. Libraries were prepared by immunoSEQ multiplex PCR; TCRdb keeps only in-frame clonotypes and omits some of them. Of 350,000 to 400,000 clones in the sample, 75% to 90% were seen once. Described treatment: about 20 received Ad26.COV2.S at low or high dose, single or two shots; five or six received placebo; per-sample allocation not given. Sampling was done on day 63 after the first vaccine or placebo injection. Boston hosted the donor, who was an adult aged 18-55 years. This sample is drawn from a study of Ad26.COV2.S vaccination and SARS-CoV-2 variants. Across the study: Ad26.COV2.S given intramuscularly, once or twice 56 days apart.

The sample consisted of peripheral blood, taken in a trial of Ad26.COV2.S vaccine versus placebo. The TCR comes from a person aged 18-60 years who received the Ad26.COV2.S COVID-19 vaccine or a placebo.

The CDR3 DNA sequence: TGTGCCAGCAGCTTGGGACAGGGGACGATCTATGGCTACACCTTC. This gives the protein CASSLGQGTIYGYTF. This sequence joins TRBV7-2 and TRBJ1-2; 10 bases map to TRBD1. V trimming: 3 bases; J trimming: 4 bases; junction bases outside the gene matches: 5. The CDR3 has 15 amino acids. Germline-derived CDR1 and CDR2 are SGHTA and FQGNSA.